This T cell receptor beta chain is from a study of T cells in Graves' hyperthyroidism and ophthalmopathy. Study-wide findings and caveats: Ophthalmopathy was model-predicted a median roughly 6.5 months pre-onset.

Comments on this clonotype: Its antigen is undetermined.

Ophthalmopathy cases met thresholds of Clinical Activity Score at least 3, NOSPECS grade at least 4 and duration under 3 months. Any patient presenting with uncontrolled infection, other autoimmune disease, pregnancy or lactation was left out. 10 ml fresh peripheral blood yielded the PBMCs. The TCR beta CDR3 regions underwent amplification using RNA transcripts as the source. First-round RT-PCR with HTBI primers amplified the TCR CDR3 region. TCRdb called the multiplex PCR reads again in MiXCR, with one record for every CDR3 protein. This sample has 500,000 to 650,000 distinct CDR3 sequences, with roughly 15% found just once. The germline V gene has CDR1 SEHNR and CDR2 FQNEAQ (reference sequence). Trimming took 5 bases from V and 7 from J, leaving 11 bases between them. CDR3 length: 12 residues.

This chain joins TRBV7-9 and TRBJ2-5, with D perhaps TRBD2 (6 bases). The receptor was isolated from a woman between 50 and 59 years old with Graves' ophthalmopathy. The sequencing sample was made of blood. CDR3 loop: CASSTGEGTQYF. The CDR3 coding sequence is TGTGCCAGCAGCACGGGGGAAGGGACCCAGTACTTC.